These 28 T cell receptor beta chains share one sample of origin, sequenced in a study of shared clonotypes between healthy human individuals. This table comes from immunoSEQ multiplex PCR, and its TCRdb copy is limited to in-frame clones, with some not included. The sample has about 2.4 million clones, over 85% seen once. The source material was naive CD4+ T cells from PBMCs. Subset denoted: CD45RA+ positively selected. These receptors were obtained from a man younger than 30 in good health. Some clones in this sample may be carry-over from other donors' samples.

V usage is TRBV27 and J usage is TRBJ2-7; a possible D gene is TRBD1 (5 bases). This CDR3 contains 13 residues. From germline, CDR1 is MNHEY and CDR2 SMNVEV (reference sequence). V was cut by 10 bases and J by 6 bases, with 19 bases left in between. The CDR3 DNA is TGTGCCACGCTACTGCTGACAGCTATCGAGCAGTACTTC. Residues: CATLLLTAIEQYF.

This clone was seen only a few times. This sequence joins TRBV5-1 and TRBJ1-2; D is possibly TRBD1 (5 bases). The ends were cut back, 0 bases at V and 6 bases at J, with 9 bases in the middle. Germline V gene sequence: CDR1 SGHRS, CDR2 YFSETQ. This CDR3 has 13 residues. The DNA for the CDR3 is TGCGCCAGCAGCTTGGAAGGGGAGGATGGCTACACCTTC. This translates into CASSLEGEDGYTF.

The gene calls are TRBV6-5 and TRBJ2-3; D might be TRBD1 (5 bases). V lost 2 bases and J 4 bases, leaving 13 bases between the germline ends. This CDR3 is built from 15 residues. CDR1 and CDR2 from the germline V gene are MNHEY and SVGAGI. The CDR3 nucleotides read TGTGCCAGCAGTTACAATCCCAGGGTGGCAGATACGCAGTATTTT. This encodes CASSYNPRVADTQYF.

The rearrangement joins TRBV29-1 to TRBJ2-1; 8 nucleotides line up with TRBD1. The germline CDR1 and CDR2 sequences are SQVTM and ANQGSEA. This CDR3 is 13 amino acids long. V lost 6 bases, J lost 8 bases, and 9 bases stayed unmatched. The DNA for the CDR3 is TGCAGCGTCAGGGGGCGCATTGCCGATGAGCAGTTCTTC. It encodes CSVRGRIADEQFF.

This clone is a singleton in its sample. One end of the junction fails to match germline, which may point to a read error. This chain links TRBV6-5 with TRBJ1-1; D not resolved. The CDR3 is 13 amino acids. Germline V CDR1 and CDR2: MNHEY, SVGAGI. CDR3 region: CASNYARNTEAFF. The DNA of the CDR3 is TGTGCCAGCAATTACGCTAGGAACACTGAAGCTTTCTTT.

To note about this clone: Other DNA sequences within the sample encode an identical CDR3. The V gene is TRBV7-9, the J gene TRBJ1-1, with 7 bases identical to TRBD1. There are 13 residues in the CDR3. CDR1 and CDR2 (germline): SEHNR, FQNEAQ (reference sequence). V dropped 5 bases and J dropped 4; count of bases not matched to a gene: 4. The CDR3 here is CASSLQGSTEAFF. The DNA of the CDR3 is TGTGCCAGCAGCCTACAGGGGTCCACTGAAGCTTTCTTT.

CDR3 sequence (DNA): TGTGCCAGCACCGGGACTAGCGGGGAGTCGTCGGATACGCAGTATTTT. Translated: CASTGTSGESSDTQYF. The chain combines TRBV6-6 with TRBJ2-3, with 13 bases fitting TRBD2. The V segment lost 7 bases and the J segment 6 bases; nucleotides outside the gene matches: 10. The CDR3 totals 16 residues. Germline-derived CDR1 and CDR2 are MNHNY and SVGAGI (reference sequence).

About this clone: Distinct nucleotide sequences in the sample also encode this CDR3. This chain links TRBV5-1 with TRBJ2-1; no definite D call. The V end was cut by 0 bases, the J end by 0 bases, with 7 bases between. Germline CDR1 is SGHRS and CDR2 is YFSETQ. This CDR3 region has 15 residues. In DNA form, the CDR3 reads TGCGCCAGCAGCTTGGTCCGGAGCTCCTACAATGAGCAGTTCTTC. This encodes CASSLVRSSYNEQFF. The full variable domain, with the rest looked up from reference TRBV5-1 and TRBJ2-1, is KAGVTQTPRYLIKTRGQQVTLSCSPISGHRSVSWYQQTPGQGLQFLFEYFSETQRNKGNFPGRFSGRQFSNSRSEMNVSTLELGDSALYLCASSLVRSSYNEQFFGPGTRLTVL.

The V gene is TRBV7-2, the J gene TRBJ1-5, with 7 positions matching TRBD1. Trimming removed 3 bases from V and 4 bases from J; junction bases left unmatched: 3. The CDR3 covers 14 residues. CDR1 and CDR2 (germline): SGHTA, FQGNSA. CDR3 residues: CASSFQGGNQPQHF. In DNA, the CDR3 is TGTGCCAGCAGCTTTCAGGGGGGTAATCAGCCCCAGCATTTT.

To note about this clone: The same CDR3 is also encoded by other DNA sequences in this sample. This chain connects TRBV5-1 to TRBJ1-2, with 9 bases matching TRBD1. V lost 4 bases and J lost 7; bases outside the gene matches: 2. The V gene's germline CDR1 is SGHRS and CDR2 YFSETQ. The CDR3 has 12 residues. For the CDR3, the DNA is TGCGCCAGCAGCCCGGACAGGGGTGGCTACACCTTC. Translation: CASSPDRGGYTF.

This clone was detected only once. The chain carries TRBV2 and TRBJ2-7, with unresolved D. Germline V lookup: CDR1 SNHLY, CDR2 FYNNEI. This CDR3 has 12 residues. Trimming stripped 7 bases from V and 5 bases from J, with 12 bases between. Here the CDR3 reads CASKMDRDEQYF. The DNA for the CDR3 is TGTGCCAGCAAGATGGACCGGGACGAGCAGTACTTC.

The rearrangement uses TRBV6-5 and TRBJ1-1, with a weak D call TRBD1 (6 bases). Germline V gene sequence: CDR1 MNHEY, CDR2 SVGAGI. Trimming left V 2 bases short and J 4 bases short, with 14 bases between. The CDR3 length is 15 residues. The CDR3 region has the DNA TGTGCCAGCAGTTACGGGGACATCAGGGGCACTGAAGCTTTCTTT. This sequence encodes CASSYGDIRGTEAFF.

The CDR3 loop is CASSQDTGGRYEQYF. The CDR3 DNA reads as TGCGCCAGCAGCCAAGACACGGGGGGGCGCTACGAGCAGTACTTC. V gene TRBV4-3 combines with J gene TRBJ2-7; 8 bases line up with TRBD2. CDR1 is LGHNA, CDR2 YSLEER, per germline. Unmatched junction bases numbered 4, after V lost 0 bases and J lost 3 bases. The CDR3 covers 15 residues.

The rearrangement uses TRBV5-7 and TRBJ2-7; TRBD2 aligns across 14 bases. TRBV5-7 is an open reading frame whose function is uncertain. The CDR3 length is 15 residues. J lost 2 bases, V lost 3 bases, and 1 base had no gene match. CDR3 nucleotides: TGTGCCAGCAGCTCGGGACTAGCGGGAGCCTACGAGCAGTACTTC. This sequence encodes CASSSGLAGAYEQYF.

Here the CDR3 reads CASSFTRDRGIYEQYF. The CDR3 DNA reads as TGTGCCAGCAGCTTCACGAGGGACAGGGGGATCTACGAGCAGTACTTC. The chain uses TRBV7-6 and TRBJ2-7; TRBD1 matches 11 bases. This CDR3 is 16 amino acids long. Trimming at V came to 3 bases and at J to 3 bases, leaving 7 bases not matched to a gene. The V gene's germline CDR1 is SGHVS and CDR2 FNYEAQ. The complete variable domain, with remaining parts taken from reference TRBV7-6 and TRBJ2-7, reads GAGVSQSPRYKVTKRGQDVALRCDPISGHVSLYWYRQALGQGPEFLTYFNYEAQQDKSGLPNDRFSAERPEGSISTLTIQRTEQRDSAMYRCASSFTRDRGIYEQYFGPGTRLTVT.

The chain carries TRBV4-1 and TRBJ1-4, with TRBD1 as a possible D gene (5 bases). The CDR3 loop spans 16 amino acids. V was trimmed by 0 bases and J by 2 bases, leaving 10 bases between them. The germline CDR1 and CDR2 sequences are MGHRA and YSYEKL. The CDR3 is CASSQDRGGTNEKLFF. For the CDR3, the DNA is TGCGCCAGCAGCCAAGATCGCGGGGGTACTAATGAAAAACTGTTTTTT.

The chain is built from TRBV5-8 and TRBJ1-3; no clear D gene. In germline, CDR1 is SGHTS, CDR2 YDEGEE. V was trimmed by 1 base and J by 3 bases, leaving 8 bases between them. The CDR3 contains 14 residues. This CDR3 is CASSLLSHGNTIYF. The CDR3 DNA reads as TGTGCCAGCAGCTTGCTCAGTCATGGAAACACCATATATTTT.

V gene TRBV7-2 combines with J gene TRBJ1-1; D is ambiguous. Germline V CDR1 and CDR2: SGHTA, FQGNSA. The CDR3 is made up of 15 amino acids. Between the trimmed V and J ends, which lost 4 bases and 0 bases, there was a span of 12 bases. CDR3 nucleotides: TGTGCCAGCAGCTCCCGGGGATCCATGAACACTGAAGCTTTCTTT. Translated, it gives CASSSRGSMNTEAFF.

This clone was found a few times. J is TRBJ1-5 and V is TRBV7-2; the D is unclear. This CDR3 is built from 15 residues. V lost 0 bases and J lost 0, with 6 bases in between. Germline CDR1 is SGHTA and CDR2 is FQGNSA. Written as DNA, the CDR3 is TGTGCCAGCAGCTTAGCGAGGTATAGCAATCAGCCCCAGCATTTT. Encoded protein: CASSLARYSNQPQHF.

The V call is TRBV7-3, the J call TRBJ1-6; D ambiguous. The germline V gene encodes CDR1 SGHTA and CDR2 FQGTGA. The CDR3 contains 12 residues. V was cut by 3 bases and J by 7 bases, with 4 bases left in between. The CDR3 nucleotides are TGTGCCAGCAGCTTCGGCAATTCACCCCTCCACTTT. Its protein is CASSFGNSPLHF.

The CDR3, as DNA: TGTGCCAGCAGCTTGACTGGCAGGATGGACACTGAAGCTTTCTTT. Translation gives CASSLTGRMDTEAFF. V usage is TRBV5-4 and J usage is TRBJ1-1; D not certain. Germline CDR1 SGHNT, CDR2 YYREEE (reference sequence). CDR3 size: 15 residues. V lost 1 base and J 3 bases, leaving 13 bases between the germline ends.

V is TRBV18 and J is TRBJ2-7; D perhaps matches TRBD2 (5 bases). V lost 2 bases and J lost 4, with 15 bases in between. This CDR3 spans 15 amino acids. Germline assignment: CDR1 KGHSH and CDR2 LQKENI. CDR3 in amino acids: CASSPERTDPYEQYF. CDR3 nucleotides: TGTGCCAGCTCACCAGAACGGACTGACCCTTACGAGCAGTACTTC.

The chain carries TRBV6-5 and TRBJ2-7; TRBD2 aligns across 13 bases. Germline V CDR1 and CDR2: MNHEY, SVGAGI. The CDR3 has 15 amino acids. V lost 0 bases, J lost 7 bases, and 3 bases stayed unmatched. CDR3 bases: TGTGCCAGCAGTTACTCGACTAGCGGGAGGAGGGAGCAGTACTTC. Protein sequence: CASSYSTSGRREQYF.

V is TRBV11-2 and J is TRBJ2-2; unclear D gene. V dropped 7 bases and J dropped 1 base, with 10 bases sitting between them. The CDR3 runs to 14 residues. Germline V gene sequence: CDR1 SGHAT, CDR2 FQNNGV. CDR3 sequence: CASTPIWNTGELFF. The CDR3 region has the DNA TGTGCCAGCACCCCGATTTGGAACACCGGGGAGCTGTTTTTT.

A word on this clone: Other nucleotide sequences from this sample produce the same CDR3. V is TRBV7-3 and J is TRBJ2-7, with 13 bases matching TRBD2. Germline V CDR1 and CDR2: SGHTA, FQGTGA. The V and J ends lost 5 bases and 3 bases, in that order; junction bases with no gene match: 4. The CDR3 spans 15 residues. For the CDR3, the DNA is TGTGCCAGCAGCCTGGGGACTAGCGGGAACTACGAGCAGTACTTC. The encoded protein is CASSLGTSGNYEQYF.

In this sample, this clone turned up once. Additional DNA sequences in this sample encode the identical CDR3. This sequence joins TRBV11-3 and TRBJ2-7; tentatively, D is TRBD1 or TRBD2 (5 bases each). V lost 3 bases and J 0 bases, leaving 6 bases between the germline ends. The CDR3 spans 13 residues. Germline loops: CDR1 SGHNT, CDR2 YENEEA. The CDR3 DNA follows: TGTGCCAGCAGCTTGGGGGTCTCCTACGAGCAGTACTTC. Amino acids: CASSLGVSYEQYF.

The rearrangement links TRBV28 to TRBJ2-7; D may be TRBD1 (6 bases). V lost 6 bases to trimming and J lost 5 bases, with 17 bases between them. The CDR3 sequence is 14 residues long. The germline V gene has CDR1 MDHEN and CDR2 SYDVKM. The CDR3 sequence: CASSQGFRVHEQYF. As DNA, the CDR3 is TGTGCCAGCAGCCAGGGGTTCAGGGTCCACGAGCAGTACTTC.

The chain uses TRBV6-6 and TRBJ1-2, with D maybe TRBD1 (6 bases). The CDR3 sequence is 13 residues long. CDR1 and CDR2 from the germline V gene are MNHNY and SVGAGI (reference sequence). Between the trimmed V and J ends, which lost 5 bases and 7 bases, there was a span of 14 bases. The CDR3 nucleotides are TGTGCCAGCAGTCAGCTGGGGGCCTCTGGCTACACCTTC. Its translation: CASSQLGASGYTF.